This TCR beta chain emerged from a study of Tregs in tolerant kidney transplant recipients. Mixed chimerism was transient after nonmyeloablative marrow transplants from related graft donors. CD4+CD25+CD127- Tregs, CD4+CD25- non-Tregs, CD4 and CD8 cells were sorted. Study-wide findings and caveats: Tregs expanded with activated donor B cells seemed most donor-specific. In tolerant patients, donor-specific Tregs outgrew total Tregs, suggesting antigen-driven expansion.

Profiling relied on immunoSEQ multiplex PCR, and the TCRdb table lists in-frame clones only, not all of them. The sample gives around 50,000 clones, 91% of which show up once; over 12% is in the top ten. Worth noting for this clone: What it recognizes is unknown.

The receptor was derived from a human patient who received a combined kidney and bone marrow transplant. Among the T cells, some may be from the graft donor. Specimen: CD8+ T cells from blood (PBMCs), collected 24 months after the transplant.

CDR3 region: CASGDSSSEQYF. CDR3 DNA sequence: TGTGCCAGTGGAGACTCTTCTTCCGAGCAGTACTTC. The rearrangement joins TRBV7-9 to TRBJ2-7; D not resolved. The CDR3 covers 12 residues. The germline V gene has CDR1 SEHNR and CDR2 FQNEAQ (reference sequence). Trimming removed 9 bases from V and 6 bases from J, with 15 bases in between.